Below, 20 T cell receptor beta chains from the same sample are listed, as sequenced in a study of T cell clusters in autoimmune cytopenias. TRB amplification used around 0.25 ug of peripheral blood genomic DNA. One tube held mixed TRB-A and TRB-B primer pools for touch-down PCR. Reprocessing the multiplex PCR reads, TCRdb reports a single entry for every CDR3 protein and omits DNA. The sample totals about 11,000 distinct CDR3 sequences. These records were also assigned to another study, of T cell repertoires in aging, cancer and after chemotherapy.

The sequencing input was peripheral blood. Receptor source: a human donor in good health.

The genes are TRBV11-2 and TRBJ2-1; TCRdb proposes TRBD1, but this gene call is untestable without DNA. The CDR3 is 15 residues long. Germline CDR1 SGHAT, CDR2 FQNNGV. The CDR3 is CASSPGAAYYNEQFF.

CDR3 residues: CASSGRTGRVENSNQPQHF. V and J are TRBV6-6 and TRBJ1-5; TCRdb's D gene call, TRBD1, goes unchecked for lack of DNA. The germline gives CDR1 MNHNY, CDR2 SVGAGI (reference sequence). The CDR3 consists of 19 residues.

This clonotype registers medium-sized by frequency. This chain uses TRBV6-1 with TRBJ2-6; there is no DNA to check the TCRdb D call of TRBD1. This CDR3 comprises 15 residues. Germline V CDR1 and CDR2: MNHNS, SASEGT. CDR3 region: CASATGGSGANVLTF.

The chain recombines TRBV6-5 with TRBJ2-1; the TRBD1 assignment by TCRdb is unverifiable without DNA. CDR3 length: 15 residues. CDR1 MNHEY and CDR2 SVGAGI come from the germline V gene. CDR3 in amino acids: CASSFLAGQDDEQFF.

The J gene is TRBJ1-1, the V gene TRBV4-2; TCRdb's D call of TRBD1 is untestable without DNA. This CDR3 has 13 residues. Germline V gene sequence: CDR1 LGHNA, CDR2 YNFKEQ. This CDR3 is CASSQERDREAFF.

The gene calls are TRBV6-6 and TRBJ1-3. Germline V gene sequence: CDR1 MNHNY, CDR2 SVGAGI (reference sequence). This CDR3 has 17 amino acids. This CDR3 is CASSYPNSGTPGNTIYF.

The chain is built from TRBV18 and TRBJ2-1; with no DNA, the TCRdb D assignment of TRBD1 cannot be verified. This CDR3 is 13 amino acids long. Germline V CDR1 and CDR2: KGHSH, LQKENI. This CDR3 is CASSPPGGQVRFF.

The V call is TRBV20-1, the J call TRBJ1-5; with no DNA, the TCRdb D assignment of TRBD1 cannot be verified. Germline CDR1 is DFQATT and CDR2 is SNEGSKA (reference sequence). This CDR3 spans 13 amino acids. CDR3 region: CSAWEQGGRTQHF.

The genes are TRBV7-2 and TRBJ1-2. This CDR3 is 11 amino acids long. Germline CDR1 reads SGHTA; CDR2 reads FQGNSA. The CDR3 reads CASSLLVGYTF.

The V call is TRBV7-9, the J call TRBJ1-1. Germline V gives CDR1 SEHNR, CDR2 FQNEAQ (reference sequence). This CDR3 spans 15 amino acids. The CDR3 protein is CASSFLSGGNTEAFF.

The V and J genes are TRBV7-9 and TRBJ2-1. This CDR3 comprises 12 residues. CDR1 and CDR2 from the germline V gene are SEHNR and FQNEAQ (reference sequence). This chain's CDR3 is CASSLVTYEQFF. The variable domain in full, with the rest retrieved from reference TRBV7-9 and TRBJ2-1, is DTGVSQNPRHKITKRGQNVTFRCDPISEHNRLYWYRQTLGQGPEFLTYFQNEAQLEKSRLLSDRFSAERPKGSFSTLEIQRTEQGDSAMYLCASSLVTYEQFFGPGTRLTVL.

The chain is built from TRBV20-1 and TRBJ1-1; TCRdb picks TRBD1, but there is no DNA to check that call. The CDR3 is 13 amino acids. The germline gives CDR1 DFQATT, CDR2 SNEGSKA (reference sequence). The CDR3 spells CSASSGMSTEAFF.

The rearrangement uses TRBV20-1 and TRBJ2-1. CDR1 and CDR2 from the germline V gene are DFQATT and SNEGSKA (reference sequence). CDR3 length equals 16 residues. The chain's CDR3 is CSASELGRSSYNEQFF.

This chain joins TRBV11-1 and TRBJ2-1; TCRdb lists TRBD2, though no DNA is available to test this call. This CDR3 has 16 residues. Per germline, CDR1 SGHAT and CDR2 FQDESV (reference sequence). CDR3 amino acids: CASSFIQPPPRNEQFF.

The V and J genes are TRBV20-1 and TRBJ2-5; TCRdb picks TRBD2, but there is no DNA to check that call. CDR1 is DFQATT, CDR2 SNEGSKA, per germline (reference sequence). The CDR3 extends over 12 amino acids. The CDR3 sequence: CSARERVETQYF.

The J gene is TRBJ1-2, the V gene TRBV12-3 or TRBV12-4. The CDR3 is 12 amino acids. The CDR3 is CASSFLEYGYTF.

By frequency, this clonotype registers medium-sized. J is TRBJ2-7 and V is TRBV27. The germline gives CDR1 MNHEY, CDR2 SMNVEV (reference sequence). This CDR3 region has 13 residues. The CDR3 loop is CASSRYSAYEQYF.

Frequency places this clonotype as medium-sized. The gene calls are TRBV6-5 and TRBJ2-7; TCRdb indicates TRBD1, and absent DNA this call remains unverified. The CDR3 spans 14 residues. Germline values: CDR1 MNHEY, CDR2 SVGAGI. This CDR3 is CASSRTGRVREQYF.

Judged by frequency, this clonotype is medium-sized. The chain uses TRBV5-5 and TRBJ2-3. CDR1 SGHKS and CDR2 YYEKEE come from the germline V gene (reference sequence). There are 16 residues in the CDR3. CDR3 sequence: CASSLPTGASTDTQYF.

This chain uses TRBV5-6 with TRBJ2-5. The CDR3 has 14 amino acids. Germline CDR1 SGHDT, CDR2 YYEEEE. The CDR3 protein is CASSFAAVQETQYF. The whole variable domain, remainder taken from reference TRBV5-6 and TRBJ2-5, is DAGVTQSPTHLIKTRGQQVTLRCSPKSGHDTVSWYQQALGQGPQFIFQYYEEEERQRGNFPDRFSGHQFPNYSSELNVNALLLGDSALYLCASSFAAVQETQYFGPGTRLLVL.